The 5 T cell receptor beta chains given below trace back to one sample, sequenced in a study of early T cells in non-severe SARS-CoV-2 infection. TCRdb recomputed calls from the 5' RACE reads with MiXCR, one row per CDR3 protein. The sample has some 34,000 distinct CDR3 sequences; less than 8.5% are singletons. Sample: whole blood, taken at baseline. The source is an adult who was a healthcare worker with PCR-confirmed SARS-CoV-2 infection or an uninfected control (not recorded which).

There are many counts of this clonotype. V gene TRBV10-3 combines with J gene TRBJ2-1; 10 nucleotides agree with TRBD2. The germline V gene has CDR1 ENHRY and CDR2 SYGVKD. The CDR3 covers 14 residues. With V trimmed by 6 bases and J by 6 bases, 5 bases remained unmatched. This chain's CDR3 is CAISPAGGSNEQFF. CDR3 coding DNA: TGTGCCATCAGCCCAGCGGGAGGGTCCAATGAGCAGTTCTTC.

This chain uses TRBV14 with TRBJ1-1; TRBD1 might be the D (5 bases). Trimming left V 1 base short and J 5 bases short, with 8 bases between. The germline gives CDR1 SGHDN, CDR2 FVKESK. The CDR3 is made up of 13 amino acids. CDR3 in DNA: TGTGCCAGCAGCCAAGTCTGGGGGACTGAAGCTTTCTTT. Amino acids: CASSQVWGTEAFF. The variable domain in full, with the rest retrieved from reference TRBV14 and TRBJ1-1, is EAGVTQFPSHSVIEKGQTVTLRCDPISGHDNLYWYRRVMGKEIKFLLHFVKESKQDESGMPNNRFLAERTGGTYSTLKVQPAELEDSGVYFCASSQVWGTEAFFGQGTRLTVV.

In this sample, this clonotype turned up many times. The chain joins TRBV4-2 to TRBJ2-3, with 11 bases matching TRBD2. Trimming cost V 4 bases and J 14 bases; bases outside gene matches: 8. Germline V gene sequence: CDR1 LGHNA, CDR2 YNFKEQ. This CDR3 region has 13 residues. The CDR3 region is CASSPLAGGPRYF. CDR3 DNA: TGTGCCAGCAGCCCGTTAGCGGGAGGGCCCCGGTATTTT.

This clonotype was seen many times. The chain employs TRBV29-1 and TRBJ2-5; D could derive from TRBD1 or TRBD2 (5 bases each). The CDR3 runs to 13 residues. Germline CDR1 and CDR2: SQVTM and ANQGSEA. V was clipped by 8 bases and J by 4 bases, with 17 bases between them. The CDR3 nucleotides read TGCAGCACCCGTGGGGGTTCCGGAGAGACCCAGTACTTC. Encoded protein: CSTRGGSGETQYF.

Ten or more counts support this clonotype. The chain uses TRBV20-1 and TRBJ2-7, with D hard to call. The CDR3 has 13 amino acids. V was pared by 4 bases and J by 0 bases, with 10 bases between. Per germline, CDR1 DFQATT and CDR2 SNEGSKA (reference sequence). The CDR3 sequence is CSAILDSSYEQYF. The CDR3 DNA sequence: TGCAGTGCTATACTGGATTCCTCCTACGAGCAGTACTTC.